The 2 T cell receptor beta chains below all came from one sample that was sequenced in a study of blood T cell repertoires in COVID-19 (dated by TCRdb to the early 2020s). Libraries were prepared through the immunoSEQ multiplex PCR assay. TCRdb took this table from immuneACCESS and kept in-frame rearrangements with V and J called. Such tables lack part of the clones; where checked against another copy, unresolved V genes explain under half of the gap, and the rest is unexplained. Recorded for this sample are nearly 250,000 clones; approximately 82% of them occurred a single time. In total, the top ten clones hold 1.9% of the sample. Sequenced sample: peripheral blood. Every receptor here comes from a woman older than 75 with acute or convalescent COVID-19.

The V and J genes are TRBV7-3 and TRBJ2-3; 9 nucleotides align to TRBD1. The CDR3 runs 15 residues. V lost 6 bases to trimming and J lost 0 bases; unmatched junction nucleotides: 4. Germline V gives CDR1 SGHTA, CDR2 FQGTGA. The CDR3 DNA follows: TGTGCCAGCAGATCCGGGACAGGGAGCACAGATACGCAGTATTTT. This codes for CASRSGTGSTDTQYF.

This clone appeared a few times. CDR3 region: CASSLFYVYNEQFF. Here the CDR3 DNA reads TGTGCCAGCAGTTTATTCTACGTCTACAATGAGCAGTTCTTC. The chain has TRBV27 and TRBJ2-1, with D unclear. V shed 1 base and J shed 3 bases, with 7 bases lying between them. CDR3 length: 14 amino acids. The V gene's germline CDR1 is MNHEY and CDR2 SMNVEV (reference sequence).